The rows below give T cell receptor beta chains drawn from one sample of a study of cytotoxic CD8 clonotypes in ibrutinib-treated CLL. Sequencing was performed with immunoSEQ multiplex PCR; in TCRdb, only in-frame clones are kept and a portion is missing. This sample yields about 120,000 clones, of which approximately 58% are seen a single time; roughly 35% belongs to the top ten. The sample was PBMCs, taken after 24 months of ibrutinib treatment. These receptors were collected from a human donor with chronic lymphocytic leukemia. Each CDR3 is given with its conserved first and last residue. Fields, in order: D gene, V gene, J gene, clone size, CDR3 protein, CDR3 DNA. The D gene is left open where the match is weak. Expanded clones are given a class, and other clones once, few, many or no size at all.

d_call: NA; v_call: TRBV28; j_call: TRBJ1-1; clone_size: NA; cdr3_aa: CASSLKAGLLNTEAFF; cdr3_nt: TGTGCCAGCAGTTTAAAGGCAGGGCTCCTGAACACTGAAGCTTTCTTT
d_call: NA; v_call: TRBV7-8; j_call: TRBJ2-1; clone_size: NA; cdr3_aa: CASSLGFGNRVGEQFF; cdr3_nt: TGTGCCAGCAGCTTAGGATTCGGGAATAGAGTCGGTGAGCAGTTCTTC
d_call: NA; v_call: TRBV30; j_call: TRBJ1-1; clone_size: NA; cdr3_aa: CAWRPGQKYTEAFF; cdr3_nt: TGTGCCTGGAGGCCAGGGCAGAAATACACTGAAGCTTTCTTT
d_call: NA; v_call: TRBV30; j_call: TRBJ2-1; clone_size: NA; cdr3_aa: CAWSVLGGASNEQFF; cdr3_nt: TGTGCCTGGAGTGTACTAGGTGGCGCCAGCAATGAGCAGTTCTTC
d_call: NA; v_call: TRBV18; j_call: TRBJ1-2; clone_size: few; cdr3_aa: CASSPDSTGSAGYTF; cdr3_nt: TGTGCCAGCTCACCAGACTCGACAGGCTCGGCAGGCTACACCTTC
d_call: NA; v_call: TRBV5-4; j_call: TRBJ1-1; clone_size: NA; cdr3_aa: CASSLAGPRERAFF; cdr3_nt: TGTGCCAGCAGCTTGGCCGGGCCGAGAGAACGAGCCTTCTTT
d_call: NA; v_call: TRBV5-1; j_call: TRBJ1-6; clone_size: few; cdr3_aa: CASSLENSPLHF; cdr3_nt: TGCGCCAGCAGCTTGGAAAATTCACCCCTCCACTTT
d_call: NA; v_call: TRBV10-2; j_call: TRBJ1-6; clone_size: NA; cdr3_aa: CASSVGAWSSYNSPLHF; cdr3_nt: TGCGCCAGCAGTGTAGGCGCCTGGAGCTCCTATAATTCACCCCTCCACTTT
d_call: NA; v_call: TRBV9; j_call: TRBJ1-2; clone_size: NA; cdr3_aa: CASSEGGTDYGYTF; cdr3_nt: TGTGCCAGCAGCGAGGGGGGCACTGACTATGGCTACACCTTC
d_call: TRBD2; v_call: TRBV5-1; j_call: TRBJ2-7; clone_size: NA; cdr3_aa: CASRTSGNTYEQYF; cdr3_nt: TGCGCCAGCAGAACTAGCGGGAACACCTACGAGCAGTACTTC
d_call: NA; v_call: TRBV9; j_call: TRBJ2-7; clone_size: NA; cdr3_aa: CASSQENAYPYEQYF; cdr3_nt: TGTGCCAGCAGCCAAGAAAACGCGTACCCCTACGAGCAGTACTTC
d_call: NA; v_call: TRBV18; j_call: TRBJ2-5; clone_size: NA; cdr3_aa: CASSLSVGPGETQYF; cdr3_nt: TGTGCCAGCTCACTAAGTGTCGGGCCGGGGGAGACCCAGTACTTC
d_call: NA; v_call: TRBV18; j_call: TRBJ2-1; clone_size: NA; cdr3_aa: CASSPRIGGHLYNEQFF; cdr3_nt: TGTGCCAGCTCACCCCGGATAGGGGGACACCTTTACAATGAGCAGTTCTTC
d_call: NA; v_call: TRBV7-8; j_call: TRBJ2-3; clone_size: NA; cdr3_aa: CASSLKEHTDTQYF; cdr3_nt: TGTGCCAGCAGCTTAAAAGAACACACAGATACGCAGTATTTT
d_call: TRBD1; v_call: TRBV29-1; j_call: TRBJ2-7; clone_size: once; cdr3_aa: CSVARTGWEQYF; cdr3_nt: TGCAGCGTTGCCCGGACAGGGTGGGAGCAGTACTTC
d_call: NA; v_call: TRBV4-1; j_call: TRBJ2-3; clone_size: many; cdr3_aa: CASSRPGGLSTDTQYF; cdr3_nt: TGCGCCAGCAGCCGGCCGGGTGGGCTGAGCACAGATACGCAGTATTTT
d_call: TRBD2; v_call: TRBV4-2; j_call: TRBJ2-7; clone_size: NA; cdr3_aa: CASSRGLAYEQYF; cdr3_nt: TGTGCCAGCAGCCGGGGACTAGCCTACGAGCAGTACTTC
d_call: NA; v_call: TRBV18; j_call: TRBJ1-2; clone_size: many; cdr3_aa: CASSPAGTNYGYTF; cdr3_nt: TGTGCCAGCTCACCAGCAGGGACCAACTATGGCTACACCTTC
d_call: TRBD1; v_call: TRBV30; j_call: TRBJ1-1; clone_size: few; cdr3_aa: CAWTLQGAHTEAFF; cdr3_nt: TGTGCCTGGACCCTACAGGGGGCCCACACTGAAGCTTTCTTT
d_call: NA; v_call: TRBV19; j_call: TRBJ1-2; clone_size: NA; cdr3_aa: CASSSGLSNYGYTF; cdr3_nt: TGTGCCAGTAGCTCGGGGTTGTCTAACTATGGCTACACCTTC
d_call: NA; v_call: TRBV11-2; j_call: TRBJ1-2; clone_size: NA; cdr3_aa: CASSLTGYGYTF; cdr3_nt: TGTGCCAGCAGCTTAACGGGCTATGGCTACACCTTC
d_call: NA; v_call: TRBV5-1; j_call: TRBJ1-3; clone_size: NA; cdr3_aa: CASSFYSGNTIYF; cdr3_nt: TGCGCCAGCAGCTTCTACAGTGGAAACACCATATATTTT
d_call: TRBD1; v_call: TRBV9; j_call: TRBJ1-4; clone_size: NA; cdr3_aa: CASSLGQGATNEKLFF; cdr3_nt: TGTGCCAGCAGCCTGGGACAGGGGGCAACTAATGAAAAACTGTTTTTT
d_call: TRBD1; v_call: TRBV5-1; j_call: TRBJ2-7; clone_size: NA; cdr3_aa: CASSYNRDSEQYF; cdr3_nt: TGCGCCAGCAGCTACAACCGGGACAGTGAGCAGTACTTC
d_call: NA; v_call: TRBV2; j_call: TRBJ2-7; clone_size: NA; cdr3_aa: CASSIQSNYEQYF; cdr3_nt: TGTGCCAGTTCCATACAGTCTAACTACGAGCAGTACTTC
d_call: NA; v_call: TRBV27; j_call: TRBJ2-7; clone_size: NA; cdr3_aa: CASSLSFRETYEQYF; cdr3_nt: TGTGCCAGCAGTTTATCGTTCAGGGAGACCTACGAGCAGTACTTC
d_call: NA; v_call: TRBV7-2; j_call: TRBJ1-2; clone_size: NA; cdr3_aa: CASSFRDGNYGYTF; cdr3_nt: TGTGCCAGCAGCTTTAGGGACGGTAACTATGGCTACACCTTC
d_call: NA; v_call: TRBV11-1; j_call: TRBJ1-2; clone_size: NA; cdr3_aa: CASSLVTGYGYTF; cdr3_nt: TGTGCCAGCAGCTTAGTAACCGGCTATGGCTACACCTTC
d_call: NA; v_call: TRBV7-6; j_call: TRBJ1-5; clone_size: NA; cdr3_aa: CASSLSSNQPQHF; cdr3_nt: TGTGCCAGCAGCTTATCTAGCAATCAGCCCCAGCATTTT
d_call: NA; v_call: TRBV5-6; j_call: TRBJ1-3; clone_size: few; cdr3_aa: CASSFIAGNTIYF; cdr3_nt: TGTGCCAGCAGCTTCATTGCTGGAAACACCATATATTTT
d_call: TRBD1; v_call: TRBV11-3; j_call: TRBJ1-1; clone_size: NA; cdr3_aa: CASSTWTGASTEAFF; cdr3_nt: TGTGCCAGCAGCACGTGGACAGGGGCGAGCACTGAAGCTTTCTTT
d_call: TRBD1; v_call: TRBV2; j_call: TRBJ1-6; clone_size: NA; cdr3_aa: CASNTDRGPLHF; cdr3_nt: TGTGCCAGCAACACGGACAGGGGGCCCCTCCACTTT
d_call: NA; v_call: TRBV5-8; j_call: TRBJ1-2; clone_size: few; cdr3_aa: CASRGNYGYTF; cdr3_nt: TGCGCTAGTCGGGGGAACTATGGCTACACCTTC
d_call: NA; v_call: TRBV27; j_call: TRBJ1-6; clone_size: once; cdr3_aa: CASSPGPWGNSPLHF; cdr3_nt: TGTGCCAGCAGTCCAGGGCCTTGGGGAAATTCACCCCTCCACTTT
d_call: NA; v_call: TRBV7-4; j_call: TRBJ1-1; clone_size: NA; cdr3_aa: CASSLEVRAGSLKAFF; cdr3_nt: TGTGCCAGCAGCTTAGAAGTCCGGGCAGGTTCTTTAAAAGCTTTCTTT
d_call: NA; v_call: TRBV10-1; j_call: TRBJ2-1; clone_size: NA; cdr3_aa: CASSVLSGPTNEQFF; cdr3_nt: TGCGCCAGCAGTGTGCTATCCGGGCCTACAAATGAGCAGTTCTTC
d_call: TRBD2; v_call: TRBV7-8; j_call: TRBJ2-5; clone_size: NA; cdr3_aa: CASSRSGGPQETQYF; cdr3_nt: TGTGCCAGCAGCCGAAGCGGGGGGCCCCAAGAGACCCAGTACTTC
d_call: NA; v_call: TRBV25-1; j_call: TRBJ2-7; clone_size: NA; cdr3_aa: CASTRGSSYEQYF; cdr3_nt: TGTGCCAGCACTAGGGGAAGCTCCTACGAGCAGTACTTC
d_call: NA; v_call: TRBV11-3; j_call: TRBJ2-5; clone_size: NA; cdr3_aa: CASSERDTQETQYF; cdr3_nt: TGTGCCAGCAGCGAAAGGGACACCCAAGAGACCCAGTACTTC
d_call: NA; v_call: TRBV30; j_call: TRBJ2-2; clone_size: few; cdr3_aa: CAWSRMATGELFF; cdr3_nt: TGTGCCTGGAGCAGGATGGCCACCGGGGAGCTGTTTTTT
d_call: NA; v_call: TRBV29-1; j_call: TRBJ1-1; clone_size: NA; cdr3_aa: CSVESPRNTEAFF; cdr3_nt: TGCAGCGTTGAGTCACCCAGAAACACTGAAGCTTTCTTT
d_call: NA; v_call: TRBV7-3; j_call: TRBJ2-1; clone_size: few; cdr3_aa: CASSLGTGLNEQFF; cdr3_nt: TGTGCCAGCAGCTTAGGTACAGGGCTGAATGAGCAGTTCTTC
d_call: TRBD1; v_call: TRBV9; j_call: TRBJ2-4; clone_size: NA; cdr3_aa: CASSEDAGTGKNIQYF; cdr3_nt: TGTGCCAGCAGCGAAGACGCCGGGACAGGAAAAAACATTCAGTACTTC
d_call: TRBD1; v_call: TRBV29-1; j_call: TRBJ2-4; clone_size: NA; cdr3_aa: CSVGAGTGVNIQYF; cdr3_nt: TGCAGCGTTGGAGCCGGGACAGGGGTAAACATTCAGTACTTC
d_call: TRBD2; v_call: TRBV5-1; j_call: TRBJ2-3; clone_size: NA; cdr3_aa: CASSLMTSGTDTQYF; cdr3_nt: TGCGCCAGCAGCCTAATGACTAGCGGCACAGATACGCAGTATTTT
d_call: TRBD2; v_call: TRBV11-3; j_call: TRBJ2-7; clone_size: few; cdr3_aa: CASSLDSTSGSYEQYF; cdr3_nt: TGTGCCAGCAGCTTAGATAGCACTAGCGGCTCCTACGAGCAGTACTTC
d_call: NA; v_call: TRBV19; j_call: TRBJ2-5; clone_size: NA; cdr3_aa: CASSIAGFETQYF; cdr3_nt: TGTGCCAGTAGTATAGCGGGCTTCGAGACCCAGTACTTC
d_call: NA; v_call: TRBV6-1; j_call: TRBJ1-5; clone_size: NA; cdr3_aa: CASSPQGISNQPQHF; cdr3_nt: TGTGCCAGCAGTCCCCAGGGGATTAGCAATCAGCCCCAGCATTTT
d_call: NA; v_call: TRBV5-1; j_call: TRBJ2-3; clone_size: NA; cdr3_aa: CASSPAGGMTGTDTQYF; cdr3_nt: TGCGCCAGCAGCCCGGCAGGGGGGATGACGGGCACAGATACGCAGTATTTT
d_call: NA; v_call: TRBV14; j_call: TRBJ1-4; clone_size: few; cdr3_aa: CASSQDHPTKKLFF; cdr3_nt: TGTGCCAGCAGCCAAGATCACCCGACAAAAAAACTGTTTTTT
d_call: NA; v_call: TRBV29-1; j_call: TRBJ1-1; clone_size: NA; cdr3_aa: CSVDIVVSGTEAFF; cdr3_nt: TGCAGCGTTGACATTGTAGTGTCGGGCACTGAAGCTTTCTTT
d_call: TRBD1; v_call: TRBV19; j_call: TRBJ1-2; clone_size: many; cdr3_aa: CASSTLADRGYGYTF; cdr3_nt: TGTGCCAGTAGTACCTTGGCGGACAGGGGATATGGCTACACCTTC